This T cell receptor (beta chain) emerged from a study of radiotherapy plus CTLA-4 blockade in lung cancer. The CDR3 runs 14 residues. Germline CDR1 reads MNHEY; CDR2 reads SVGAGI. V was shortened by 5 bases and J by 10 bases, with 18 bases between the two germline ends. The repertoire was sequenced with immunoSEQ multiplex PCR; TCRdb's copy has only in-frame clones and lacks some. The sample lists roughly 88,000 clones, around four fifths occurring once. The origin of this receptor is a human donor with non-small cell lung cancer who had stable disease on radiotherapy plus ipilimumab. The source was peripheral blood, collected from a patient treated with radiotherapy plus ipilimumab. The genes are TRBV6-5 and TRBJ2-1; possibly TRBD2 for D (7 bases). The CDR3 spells CASSVQGLAEEQFF. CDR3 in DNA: TGTGCCAGCAGTGTACAGGGTCTAGCGGAAGAGCAGTTCTTC.